A selection of T cell receptor beta chains follows, all from one sample in a study of CD8+CD57+ T cells in acquired aplastic anemia. TCRdb recomputed calls from the reads with MiXCR, one row per CDR3 protein. The profile shows fewer than 250,000 distinct CDR3 sequences, approximately 49% of them singletons. Source material: sorted CD4+, CD8+, or CD8+CD57+ T cells (not recorded which) from PBMCs. The receptors originated from a human donor in good health, serving as a control. Each CDR3 is given with its conserved first and last residue. The order of the fields is V gene, J gene, D gene, clone size, CDR3 protein, CDR3 DNA. A D gene is named only where the DNA matches it firmly. Size tells how often a clone was seen (once, few, many) or the class of an expanded clone, and some rows leave it out.

>TRBV28|TRBJ2-7|-|many
CASSLEGGSYEQYF
TGTGCCAGCAGTTTAGAGGGGGGAAGCTACGAGCAGTACTTC
>TRBV19|TRBJ2-7|TRBD1|many
CASSIEGQGRVLNF
TGTGCCAGTAGTATCGAAGGACAGGGTCGCGTCCTGAACTTC
>TRBV15|TRBJ1-2|TRBD1|-
CATSRAGQRYGYTF
TGTGCCACCAGCAGGGCGGGACAGAGGTATGGCTACACCTTC
>TRBV10-3|TRBJ1-3|TRBD1|-
CAIRSGTGGGNTIYF
TGTGCCATCAGGAGTGGGACAGGGGGTGGAAACACCATATATTTT
>TRBV4-2|TRBJ2-3|-|-
CASSLDLSGNTDTQYF
TGTGCCAGCAGCTTGGACCTCTCTGGAAACACAGATACGCAGTATTTT
>TRBV7-9|TRBJ2-7|TRBD1|-
CASSFLTGDYYEQYF
TGTGCCAGCAGCTTTTTGACAGGGGATTACTACGAGCAGTACTTC
>TRBV28|TRBJ2-1|-|few
CASSLGRLEQFF
TGTGCCAGCAGTTTAGGAAGGCTCGAGCAGTTCTTC
>TRBV13|TRBJ2-1|TRBD2|many
CASSQRGWRGAPNEQFF
TGTGCCAGCAGCCAACGGGGGTGGCGGGGGGCCCCCAATGAGCAGTTCTTC
>TRBV20-1|TRBJ2-1|-|many
CSARDPRNRAYNEQFF
TGCAGTGCTAGAGATCCCCGGAACAGGGCCTACAATGAGCAGTTCTTC
>TRBV4-2|TRBJ2-2|TRBD2|-
CASSPSSGGGGTGELFF
TGTGCCAGCAGCCCTTCAAGCGGGGGGGGAGGCACCGGGGAGCTGTTTTTT
>TRBV7-8|TRBJ2-1|TRBD1|-
CATRDRWAYEQFF
TGTGCCACCCGGGACAGGTGGGCCTACGAGCAGTTCTTC
>TRBV27|TRBJ1-6|TRBD1|many
CASSSADRASPLHF
TGTGCCAGCAGTTCTGCGGACAGGGCTTCACCCCTCCACTTT
>TRBV20-1|TRBJ2-2|TRBD1|few
CSAYTGTGATNTGELFF
TGCAGTGCTTATACCGGGACAGGGGCTACGAACACCGGGGAGCTGTTTTTT
>TRBV9|TRBJ2-5|-|-
CASSVGWTNSGNTQYF
TGTGCCAGCAGCGTAGGCTGGACGAACTCTGGAAACACCCAGTACTTC
>TRBV28|TRBJ2-7|-|once
CASSSVGYEQYF
TGTGCCAGCAGTTCCGTCGGGTACGAGCAGTACTTC
>TRBV7-8|TRBJ2-7|TRBD1|many
CASSTRTGHYEQYF
TGTGCCAGCAGCACAAGGACAGGGCACTACGAGCAGTACTTC
>TRBV5-1|TRBJ1-4|-|many
CASSGVNEKLFF
TGCGCCAGCAGTGGTGTTAATGAAAAACTGTTTTTT
>TRBV10-3|TRBJ1-5|-|-
CAIAEGHGQPQHF
TGTGCCATCGCTGAAGGGCACGGACAGCCCCAGCATTTT
>TRBV20-1|TRBJ1-6|TRBD1|once
CSATGTALSPLHF
TGCAGTGCTACCGGGACAGCCCTCTCACCCCTCCACTTT
>TRBV6-5|TRBJ1-1|TRBD1|-
CASSYSFGTVMTEAFF
TGTGCCAGCAGTTACTCGTTCGGGACAGTCATGACTGAAGCTTTCTTT
>TRBV5-6|TRBJ1-6|-|many
CASSLTGWNSPLHF
TGTGCCAGCAGCTTGACAGGGTGGAATTCACCCCTCCACTTT
>TRBV2|TRBJ1-6|-|-
CASISDGLAPLHF
TGTGCCAGCATTTCTGACGGCTTGGCACCCCTCCACTTT
>TRBV2|TRBJ2-5|TRBD2|-
CASKRSTPTGTSETQYF
TGTGCCAGCAAAAGGTCAACTCCGACAGGGACTAGCGAGACCCAGTACTTC
>TRBV19|TRBJ1-4|TRBD1|-
CASSPGTALFF
TGTGCCAGTAGTCCCGGGACAGCACTGTTTTTT
>TRBV19|TRBJ1-2|-|few
CASTVSGTGLYGYTF
TGTGCCAGTACCGTCTCGGGTACAGGCCTCTATGGCTACACCTTC
>TRBV10-3|TRBJ1-6|-|many
CAISAGNNSPLHF
TGTGCCATCAGTGCTGGGAATAATTCACCCCTCCACTTT
>TRBV19|TRBJ2-7|TRBD1|-
CASTSGTGVSYEQYF
TGTGCCAGTACCTCCGGGACAGGGGTCTCCTACGAGCAGTACTTC
>TRBV20-1|TRBJ1-1|-|-
CSANHRTDTEAFF
TGCAGTGCTAACCATCGGACCGACACTGAAGCTTTCTTT
>TRBV10-1|TRBJ2-7|-|-
CASSVGSGSYEQYF
TGCGCCAGCAGTGTGGGGTCGGGATCCTACGAGCAGTACTTC
>TRBV7-9|TRBJ2-3|TRBD1|-
CASSWDRASDTQYF
TGTGCCAGCAGCTGGGACAGGGCTTCAGATACGCAGTATTTT
>TRBV25-1|TRBJ1-4|-|-
CASSPEDRLDEKLFF
TGTGCCAGCAGCCCCGAAGACAGGCTGGATGAAAAACTGTTTTTT
>TRBV9|TRBJ2-7|-|-
CASSVELGQYF
TGTGCCAGCAGCGTAGAGCTGGGGCAGTACTTC
>TRBV20-1|TRBJ2-7|TRBD2|many
CSARDRSGGTAGSYEQYF
TGCAGTGCTAGAGATCGTAGCGGGGGAACCGCCGGATCCTACGAGCAGTACTTC
>TRBV20-1|TRBJ1-6|-|many
CSARDPATGSWWDSPLHF
TGCAGTGCTAGAGACCCAGCCACAGGGAGTTGGTGGGATTCACCCCTCCACTTT
>TRBV20-1|TRBJ2-5|-|-
CSAPLQGRMEETQYF
TGCAGTGCGCCGTTACAGGGCAGGATGGAAGAGACCCAGTACTTC
>TRBV6-5|TRBJ1-4|-|many
CASRQGLFFEKLFF
TGTGCCAGCAGACAGGGTTTGTTTTTTGAAAAACTGTTTTTT